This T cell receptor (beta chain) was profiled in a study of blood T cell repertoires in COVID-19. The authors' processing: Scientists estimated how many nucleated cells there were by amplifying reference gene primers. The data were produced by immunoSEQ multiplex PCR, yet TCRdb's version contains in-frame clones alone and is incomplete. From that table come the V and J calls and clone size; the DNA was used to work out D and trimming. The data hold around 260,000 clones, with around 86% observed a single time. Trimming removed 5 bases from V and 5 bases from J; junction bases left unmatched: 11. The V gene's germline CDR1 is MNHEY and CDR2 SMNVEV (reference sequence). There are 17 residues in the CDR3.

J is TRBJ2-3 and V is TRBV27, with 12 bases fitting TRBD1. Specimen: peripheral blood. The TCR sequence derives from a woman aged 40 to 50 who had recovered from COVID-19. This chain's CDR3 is CASSTARDRGLGDTQYF. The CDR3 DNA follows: TGTGCCAGCAGTACCGCCCGGGACAGGGGGCTTGGAGATACGCAGTATTTT.